Sequencing of this TCR beta chain was carried out in a study of radiation and T cells in renal cell carcinoma. Study summary: Nephrectomy followed 15 Gy stereotactic body radiation by 4 weeks. Study-level points and caveats: Pretreatment tumor biopsies were lacking, so baseline clonotypes are unknown. In blood, top tumor clones expanded by 2 weeks, shrinking by 4.

Time point noted: blood 2 weeks post-SBRT. Treatment noted: 15 Gy SBRT to primary tumor, nephrectomy 4 weeks later. The V and J ends lost 5 bases and 0 bases, in that order; junction bases with no gene match: 3. The germline V gene encodes CDR1 SGHAT and CDR2 FQNNGV. The CDR3 sequence is 14 residues long. Produced via immunoSEQ multiplex PCR; TCRdb's table is partial and in-frame only. Of under 150,000 clones in the sample, around four fifths were seen once. As to this clone: Its specificity is not known.

Sequencing was performed on blood, taken from a patient whose treatment included radiotherapy and nephrectomy. The clonotype was recovered from a woman aged 55-69 years with renal cell carcinoma. The gene calls are TRBV11-2 and TRBJ2-7, with 8 bases that match TRBD1. This CDR3 is CASSRQGSSYEQYF. As DNA, the CDR3 is TGTGCCAGCAGCAGACAGGGGAGCTCCTACGAGCAGTACTTC. The full variable domain, its missing parts supplied by reference TRBV11-2 and TRBJ2-7, is EAGVAQSPRYKIIEKRQSVAFWCNPISGHATLYWYQQILGQGPKLLIQFQNNGVVDDSQLPKDRFSAERLKGVDSTLKIQPAKLEDSAVYLCASSRQGSSYEQYFGPGTRLTVT.